One sample yielded the 25 T cell receptor beta chains listed below, sequenced in a study of blood T cell repertoires in COVID-19. The repertoire was sequenced with immunoSEQ multiplex PCR; TCRdb's copy has only in-frame clones and lacks some. The sample holds 30,000 to 40,000 clones; approximately 85% are singletons and the top ten take about 40%. Sequencing was performed on peripheral blood. Receptors were obtained from a man aged 55 to 70 with active or convalescent COVID-19.

V gene TRBV2 combines with J gene TRBJ1-1, with 7 bases lining up with TRBD1. In germline, CDR1 is SNHLY, CDR2 FYNNEI. The CDR3 is made up of 15 amino acids. J lost 5 bases, V lost 7 bases, and 13 bases had no gene match. The CDR3 region has the DNA TGTGCCAGCAACAAGGGGGCCGGTCGGGGGACTGAAGCTTTCTTT. Its protein is CASNKGAGRGTEAFF.

This clone was observed a few times. This chain's CDR3 is CAIRREGGRNTEAFF. CDR3 DNA sequence: TGTGCCATCAGAAGGGAAGGGGGACGGAACACTGAAGCTTTCTTT. The V and J genes are TRBV6-5 and TRBJ1-1; possible D gene TRBD1, 6 bases. The CDR3 is 15 amino acids. Germline-derived CDR1 and CDR2 are MNHEY and SVGAGI. V was pared by 10 bases and J by 1 base, with 19 bases between.

The rearrangement uses TRBV19 and TRBJ2-5, with TRBD2 matching over 9 bases. Trimming cost V 6 bases and J 4 bases; bases outside gene matches: 6. The length of the CDR3 is 14 residues. CDR1 is LNHDA, CDR2 SQIVND, per germline (reference sequence). The CDR3 DNA sequence: TGTGCCAGTAGAAATAGCGGGGGAGGAGAGACCCAGTACTTC. Protein sequence: CASRNSGGGETQYF. Supplemented by reference TRBV19 and TRBJ2-5, the full variable domain reads DGGITQSPKYLFRKEGQNVTLSCEQNLNHDAMYWYRQDPGQGLRLIYYSQIVNDFQKGDIAEGYSVSREKKESFPLTVTSAQKNPTAFYLCASRNSGGGETQYFGPGTRLLVL.

J is TRBJ1-5 and V is TRBV9; 10 bases align to TRBD1. The germline V gene has CDR1 SGDLS and CDR2 YYNGEE. The CDR3 spans 14 residues. J lost 6 bases, V lost 4 bases, and 4 bases had no gene match. The CDR3 nucleotides read TGTGCCAGCAGCCGGGACAGGGGTGGTCAGCCCCAGCATTTT. Amino acids: CASSRDRGGQPQHF.

The rearrangement uses TRBV6-5 and TRBJ2-5; 7 bases match TRBD2. Germline V lookup: CDR1 MNHEY, CDR2 SVGAGI. There are 14 residues in the CDR3. V dropped 8 bases and J dropped 4; count of bases not matched to a gene: 10. CDR3 region: CASRRGGGGETQYF. The CDR3 nucleotides read TGTGCCAGCCGTCGCGGCGGCGGGGGAGAGACCCAGTACTTC.

The sample holds a few counts of this clone. The genes are TRBV6-5 and TRBJ1-5; 8 positions agree with TRBD1. This CDR3 contains 14 residues. The V and J ends lost 5 bases and 6 bases, in that order; junction bases with no gene match: 6. Germline CDR1 reads MNHEY; CDR2 reads SVGAGI. CDR3 in amino acids: CASSPQGAPQPQHF. The CDR3 coding sequence is TGTGCCAGCAGTCCTCAGGGGGCGCCTCAGCCCCAGCATTTT.

This clone occurred once. The chain is built from TRBV19 and TRBJ2-7; D may be TRBD2 (5 bases). The CDR3 sequence is 14 residues long. The V gene lost 9 bases and the J gene lost 3 bases, with 18 bases spanning the gap. Germline V gene lookup returns CDR1 LNHDA and CDR2 SQIVND (reference sequence). The CDR3 protein is CARPTVQEDYEQYV. The CDR3 coding sequence is TGTGCCAGACCGACCGTTCAGGAGGACTACGAGCAGTACGTC.

The chain links TRBV4-1 to TRBJ1-2, with 7 bases matching TRBD1. V trimming: 4 bases; J trimming: 8 bases; junction bases outside the gene matches: 16. The CDR3 contains 16 residues. The germline CDR1 and CDR2 sequences are MGHRA and YSYEKL. This CDR3 is CASSPDLATDREGYTF. CDR3 coding DNA: TGCGCCAGCAGCCCCGACCTCGCTACCGACAGGGAAGGCTACACCTTC.

The J gene is TRBJ1-2, the V gene TRBV9; a weak D match, TRBD1 (6 bases). Germline loops: CDR1 SGDLS, CDR2 YYNGEE. CDR3 length: 13 residues. V was pared by 2 bases and J by 9 bases, with 14 bases between. Here the CDR3 reads CASSVSYRDSYTF. CDR3 DNA: TGTGCCAGCAGCGTTAGCTACCGGGACAGCTACACCTTC.

The V and J genes are TRBV5-1 and TRBJ2-4; the match to TRBD1 covers 7 bases. Germline CDR1 reads SGHRS; CDR2 reads YFSETQ. V lost 5 bases to trimming and J lost 13 bases; unmatched junction nucleotides: 6. The CDR3 has 11 amino acids. CDR3 residues: CASRLTGRQYF. The CDR3 DNA reads TGCGCCAGCAGGTTGACAGGGCGACAGTACTTC.

The chain combines TRBV18 with TRBJ2-5; possible D gene TRBD1, 5 bases. This CDR3 has 15 amino acids. V lost 5 bases, J lost 4 bases, and 17 bases lay in between. Per germline, CDR1 KGHSH and CDR2 LQKENI. The CDR3 DNA reads as TGTGCCAGCTCAACCAACTCAGGGTTGGGAGAGACCCAGTACTTC. Translating it yields CASSTNSGLGETQYF.

The genes are TRBV3-1 (or the pseudogene TRBV3-2) and TRBJ1-2; D is undetermined. From germline, CDR1 is LGHDT and CDR2 YNNKEL (reference sequence). This CDR3 comprises 12 residues. With 3 bases removed from V and 8 bases from J, the gap between germline ends came to 10 bases. DNA for the CDR3: TGTGCCAGCAGCCAGACGACATGGGGCTACACCTTC. Translating gives CASSQTTWGYTF.

This clone was counted a few times. The V and J genes are TRBV19 and TRBJ2-1; 13 bases map to TRBD2. V dropped 5 bases and J dropped 9; count of bases not matched to a gene: 4. Germline V gene sequence: CDR1 LNHDA, CDR2 SQIVND (reference sequence). The CDR3 contains 14 residues. CDR3 nucleotide sequence: TGTGCCAGTAGTCGACTAGCGGGAGGTAGTGAGCAGTTCTTC. Its translation: CASSRLAGGSEQFF.

The chain recombines TRBV7-9 with TRBJ1-3; no clear D. Germline-derived CDR1 and CDR2 are SEHNR and FQNEAQ (reference sequence). V was trimmed by 8 bases and J by 3 bases, leaving 11 bases between them. This CDR3 has 13 amino acids. The CDR3 DNA reads as TGTGCCAGCCCTTCTAAAAGTGGAAACACCATATATTTT. It codes for CASPSKSGNTIYF.

The chain couples TRBV7-9 to TRBJ1-1; D is possibly TRBD1 (6 bases). The V and J ends lost 5 bases and 10 bases respectively, with 8 bases between them. CDR1 is SEHNR, CDR2 FQNEAQ, per germline (reference sequence). The CDR3 totals 10 residues. The CDR3 bases are TGTGCCAGCAGCCGAGGGGGAGCTTTCTTT. Its translation: CASSRGGAFF.

The genes are TRBV5-8 and TRBJ1-2; D remains ambiguous. V was trimmed by 4 bases and J by 4 bases, leaving 8 bases between them. CDR3 length: 12 residues. The germline CDR1 and CDR2 sequences are SGHTS and YDEGEE. The CDR3 nucleotides are TGTGCCAGCAGCATAGCCAGCTATGGCTACACCTTC. It is translated as CASSIASYGYTF.

This clone was seen only once. The chain carries TRBV19 and TRBJ1-1; 7 bases match TRBD1. Germline trimming cut 4 bases from V and 5 bases from J; bases unmatched to any gene: 10. The CDR3 totals 15 residues. Germline V lookup: CDR1 LNHDA, CDR2 SQIVND (reference sequence). DNA of the CDR3: TGTGCCAGTAGTACCCGGGACAGAGCTAAAACTGAAGCTTTCTTT. Amino acid sequence: CASSTRDRAKTEAFF.

This clone occurred a few times. The DNA of the CDR3 is TGTGCCAGCAGCTTAGGCCCCGGTGCGGGCAATCAGCCCCAGCATTTT. Protein: CASSLGPGAGNQPQHF. The rearrangement joins TRBV7-4 to TRBJ1-5; no firm D call. The CDR3 is made up of 16 amino acids. Germline V gene sequence: CDR1 SGHVT, CDR2 SQSDAQ. With 1 base removed from V and 2 bases from J, the gap between germline ends came to 12 bases. Full variable domain (missing parts from reference TRBV7-4 and TRBJ1-5): GAGVSQSPRYKVAKRGRDVALRCDSISGHVTLYWYRQTLGQGSEVLTYSQSDAQRDKSGRPSGRFSAERPERSVSTLKIQRTEQGDSAVYLCASSLGPGAGNQPQHFGDGTRLSIL.

The chain uses TRBV28 and TRBJ2-7; the match to TRBD2 covers 7 bases. The J segment lost 12 bases and the V segment lost 3 bases, leaving 20 bases of the junction unmatched. The CDR3 totals 16 residues. Germline CDR1 reads MDHEN; CDR2 reads SYDVKM. In nucleotides, the CDR3 is TGTGCCAGCAGTTTTGGGGGAGGGTACTTGACGAGAGGAATGTACGTC. It codes for CASSFGGGYLTRGMYV.

The table lists this clone with a few counts. The chain couples TRBV7-9 to TRBJ2-3; 16 bases fit TRBD2. Trimming at V came to 5 bases and at J to 9 bases, leaving 5 bases not matched to a gene. CDR3 length equals 15 residues. Germline-derived CDR1 and CDR2 are SEHNR and FQNEAQ (reference sequence). The CDR3 DNA is TGTGCCAGCAGCCATGGGACTAGCGGGGGGGAAACGCAGTATTTT. It codes for CASSHGTSGGETQYF.

This chain joins TRBV7-9 and TRBJ1-2, with 12 bases fitting TRBD1. CDR1 is SEHNR and CDR2 is FQNEAQ in the germline V gene (reference sequence). This CDR3 comprises 15 residues. V lost 0 bases and J lost 6; bases outside the gene matches: 2. The CDR3 coding sequence is TGTGCCAGCAGCTTAGCTTGGGACAGGGGGCATGGCTACACCTTC. It yields the protein CASSLAWDRGHGYTF. Combining the CDR3 with reference TRBV7-9 and TRBJ1-2 gives the whole variable domain DTGVSQNPRHKITKRGQNVTFRCDPISEHNRLYWYRQTLGQGPEFLTYFQNEAQLEKSRLLSDRFSAERPKGSFSTLEIQRTEQGDSAMYLCASSLAWDRGHGYTFGSGTRLTVV.

V gene TRBV5-6 combines with J gene TRBJ1-5; tentative D call: TRBD1 (5 bases). In germline, CDR1 is SGHDT, CDR2 YYEEEE. This CDR3 is 14 amino acids long. V lost 4 bases and J lost 3, with 11 bases in between. The CDR3: CASSRSGINQPQHF. The CDR3, as DNA: TGTGCCAGCAGCCGCTCAGGGATCAATCAGCCCCAGCATTTT.

This chain links TRBV7-8 with TRBJ2-1; 11 bases match TRBD1. Germline V gene lookup returns CDR1 SGHVS and CDR2 FQNEAQ. Trimming took 1 base from V and 6 from J; bases not matched to a gene: 5. The CDR3 sequence is 16 residues long. CDR3 DNA sequence: TGTGCCAGCAGCTTAGTAGGGGACAGGGGGTTCAATGAGCAGTTCTTC. It codes for CASSLVGDRGFNEQFF.

V usage is TRBV3-1 (or the pseudogene TRBV3-2) and J usage is TRBJ2-4; 9 bases align to TRBD1. Germline V gene sequence: CDR1 LGHDT, CDR2 YNNKEL (reference sequence). This CDR3 is 14 amino acids long. Trimming at V came to 6 bases and at J to 5 bases, leaving 5 bases not matched to a gene. The CDR3 nucleotides read TGTGCCAGCAGACCAAGGGACAGGGAAAACATTCAGTACTTC. Protein product: CASRPRDRENIQYF.

This chain joins TRBV19 and TRBJ1-6; no firm D call. Germline V lookup: CDR1 LNHDA, CDR2 SQIVND (reference sequence). Trimming removed 3 bases at V and 14 bases at J, with 23 bases between. This CDR3 region has 16 residues. CDR3 coding DNA: TGTGCCAGTAGTATTACTTTCGGTGCCGGGGTCGTAGCCCTCCACTTT. Translation gives CASSITFGAGVVALHF. Variable domain in full (rest from reference TRBV19 and TRBJ1-6): DGGITQSPKYLFRKEGQNVTLSCEQNLNHDAMYWYRQDPGQGLRLIYYSQIVNDFQKGDIAEGYSVSREKKESFPLTVTSAQKNPTAFYLCASSITFGAGVVALHFGNGTRLTVT.